Listed here are 7 T cell receptor beta chains from one sample, sequenced in a study of T cell responses to AZD1222 COVID-19 vaccine. Libraries were prepared by immunoSEQ multiplex PCR; TCRdb keeps only in-frame clonotypes and omits some of them. The sample has approximately 80,000 clones, about 87% seen once. The sample in question was peripheral blood, obtained on day 0 of AZD1222 vaccination. The receptors come from an adult in good health.

The chain links TRBV7-9 to TRBJ2-7; TRBD2 matches 7 bases. Per the germline V gene, CDR1 is SEHNR and CDR2 is FQNEAQ (reference sequence). Losses at the gene ends were 0 bases for V and 4 bases for J; bases not matched to a gene: 3. CDR3 length: 14 residues. In DNA form, the CDR3 reads TGTGCCAGCAGCTTAGCTCTAGCGGTATACGAGCAGTACTTC. Residues: CASSLALAVYEQYF.

Written as DNA, the CDR3 is TGTGCCAGCAGCCAAGATTTCGGGGGGAGCAATCAGCCCCAGCATTTT. Its translation is CASSQDFGGSNQPQHF. The V and J genes are TRBV4-2 and TRBJ1-5; TRBD1 is a possible D gene (5 bases). CDR3 length: 16 amino acids. V was pared by 0 bases and J by 1 base, with 10 bases between. The V gene's germline CDR1 is LGHNA and CDR2 YNFKEQ.

The DNA of the CDR3 is TGTGCCAGCAGTTACACCTACAATGAGCAGTTCTTC. It translates to CASSYTYNEQFF. The V gene is TRBV6-2 or TRBV6-3, the J gene TRBJ2-1; D is unresolved. This CDR3 is 12 amino acids long. CDR1 is MNHEY and CDR2 is SVGEGT in the germline V gene. Trimming shortened V by 2 bases and J by 2 bases, and 1 base separated the two germline ends.

To note about this clone: At one boundary the junction diverges from the germline segment, which might be a read error. This chain joins TRBV7-7 and TRBJ2-5; a weak D match, TRBD1 (5 bases). Germline assignment: CDR1 SSHAT and CDR2 FNYEAQ (reference sequence). The CDR3 spans 15 residues. The CDR3 bases are TGTGCTAGCAGCTTAGGGGATCCCCGCTACCAGACCCAGTACTTC. Translated: CASSLGDPRYQTQYF. The full variable domain, its missing parts supplied by reference TRBV7-7 and TRBJ2-5, is GAGVSQSPRYKVTKRGQDVTLRCDPISSHATLYWYQQALGQGPEFLTYFNYEAQPDKSGLPSDRFSAERPEGSISTLTIQRTEQRDSAMYRCASSLGDPRYQTQYFGPGTRLLVL.

In this sample, this clone is medium-sized. The V call is TRBV7-2, the J call TRBJ2-3, with TRBD2 identical over 8 bases. This CDR3 is 15 amino acids long. Germline CDR1 is SGHTA and CDR2 is FQGNSA. V gave up 6 bases and J gave up 3 bases; unmatched junction bases: 8. CDR3 residues: CASRTEERGTDTQYF. The CDR3 DNA sequence: TGTGCCAGCAGGACAGAGGAGCGGGGGACAGATACGCAGTATTTT.

The chain couples TRBV2 to TRBJ1-1; tentative D call: TRBD1 (6 bases). Germline V lookup: CDR1 SNHLY, CDR2 FYNNEI. The CDR3 has 13 amino acids. V was shortened by 6 bases and J by 1 base, with 9 bases between the two germline ends. The CDR3 sequence is CASREQGNTEAFF. The DNA of the CDR3 is TGTGCCAGCAGGGAACAGGGGAACACTGAAGCTTTCTTT.

The chain employs TRBV5-8 and TRBJ2-5; 10 bases align to TRBD2. J lost 6 bases, V lost 1 base, and 6 bases had no gene match. The CDR3 is made up of 15 amino acids. Germline lookup yields CDR1 SGHTS and CDR2 YDEGEE. In DNA form, the CDR3 reads TGTGCCAGCAGCTTGCGGCTAGCGGGGGACAAGACCCAGTACTTC. As protein: CASSLRLAGDKTQYF.